This T cell receptor (beta chain) was captured by sequencing in a study of blood T cell repertoires in COVID-19. Study-wide background: PBMCs, B-cell-depleted T cells, or T cells provided the cDNA or gDNA that made up the material.

In this sample, this clone turned up a few times. CDR1 and CDR2 (germline): LNHDA, SQIVND (reference sequence). Trimming took off 5 bases at V and 0 bases at J, with 14 bases between the two ends. There are 16 residues in the CDR3. Authors' data handling: Nucleated cell number was recorded as an estimate derived from reference gene primer amplification. The protocol was immunoSEQ multiplex PCR, while the TCRdb copy is restricted to in-frame clones and leaves out a portion. V and J calls and clone size follow that table, whereas D and trimming were derived from the DNA. The table records about 160,000 clones, roughly 84% of them present only once.

The chain is built from TRBV19 and TRBJ2-1; D gene uncertain. The sequencing input was peripheral blood. The TCR was taken from a woman aged 80 or over with active or convalescent COVID-19. This CDR3 reads CASSPPFLSSYNEQFF. CDR3 in DNA: TGTGCCAGTAGTCCCCCATTTCTTAGCTCCTACAATGAGCAGTTCTTC.